This is a list of T cell receptor beta chains from one sample in a study of blood T cell repertoires in COVID-19. The repertoire was sequenced with immunoSEQ multiplex PCR; TCRdb's copy has only in-frame clones and lacks some. Of roughly 200,000 clones in the sample, approximately 85% were seen once. The sample consisted of PBMCs or T cells enriched from blood (not recorded which). These receptors were taken from a woman aged 25 to 39 who had recovered from COVID-19. Both conserved end residues are part of each CDR3. The order of the fields is J gene, V gene, clone size, CDR3 protein. Clone size appears in some rows only: once, few, many, or a class for an expanded clone.

TRBJ2-3,TRBV19,.,CASSGGGATDTQYF
TRBJ2-5,TRBV11-2,.,CASSLEAQETQYF
TRBJ2-7,TRBV9,.,CASSGTSYEQYF
TRBJ1-6,TRBV27,.,CASSFRTTRRSYNSPLHF
TRBJ2-1,TRBV19,.,CASSTRGSSYNEQFF
TRBJ1-4,TRBV7-9,.,CASSNEGQTNEKLFF
TRBJ2-1,TRBV4-1,.,CASSPQGGYNEQFF
TRBJ1-2,TRBV11-2,.,CASSLVRDRGVYTF
TRBJ1-4,TRBV28,.,CASSFRQELNEKLFF
TRBJ2-7,TRBV11-3,once,CASSFLPSYEQYF
TRBJ1-2,TRBV7-9,.,CASSSWDRATGGYTF
TRBJ1-4,TRBV3-1/TRBV3-2,.,CASSQEGGSRANEKLFF
TRBJ1-2,TRBV18,once,CASSPTARGGSNYGYTF
TRBJ1-1,TRBV3-1/TRBV3-2,.,CASSPGVGAFF
TRBJ2-2,TRBV5-6,.,CASSPSGRRAGELFF
TRBJ1-6,TRBV7-8,.,CASSLDGRGINSPLHF
TRBJ1-4,TRBV28,.,CASSPTGVRNEKLFF
TRBJ1-4,TRBV4-2,.,CASRAGVATNEKLFF
TRBJ2-7,TRBV6-5,.,CASLQGAGEQYF
TRBJ2-1,TRBV29-1,.,CSVGQWTSGRIGNEQFF
TRBJ2-1,TRBV28,.,CASSSLVAGEIVNEQFF
TRBJ1-6,TRBV30,.,CAWSPDRSSYNSPLHF
TRBJ1-1,TRBV18,once,CASSPLTGGGTEAFF
TRBJ1-6,TRBV5-4,.,CASSETGDNSPLHF
TRBJ2-7,TRBV28,.,CASSPFGSSYEQYF
TRBJ2-7,TRBV21-1,.,CASSKALWAHCYTESEQYF
TRBJ1-1,TRBV6-1,.,CASSESADMNTEAFF
TRBJ2-1,TRBV28,.,CASRGRDFSTYNEQFF
TRBJ2-2,TRBV11-1,.,CASSLGTTAGTGELFF
TRBJ1-2,TRBV27,few,CASSLGASSNYGYTF
TRBJ1-2,TRBV13,once,CASSLEAASNYGYTF
TRBJ1-1,TRBV7-2,.,CASSLVRQGGTEAFF
TRBJ2-2,TRBV29-1,.,CSVESDLETGELFF
TRBJ2-2,TRBV6-4,.,CANSKEVSNTGELFF
TRBJ2-7,TRBV25-1,.,CASSETGTYEQYF
TRBJ2-7,TRBV11-2,.,CASSLGSGGSYEQYF
TRBJ2-2,TRBV6-5,.,CASSGTSGFAGELFF
TRBJ2-7,TRBV6-6,.,CASRNTSGGYEQYF
TRBJ2-5,TRBV7-9,.,CASSSPGTVQETQYF
TRBJ2-6,TRBV27,.,CASSFGGFGANVLTF
TRBJ1-1,TRBV3-1/TRBV3-2,.,CASSQVTLTNTEAFF
TRBJ2-3,TRBV9,.,CASSVLVTDTQYF
TRBJ1-6,TRBV28,.,CASSLPGTANNSPLHF
TRBJ2-7,TRBV2,few,CASSEMGLVETYEQYF